Presented here are 13 T cell receptor beta chains from one specimen sequenced in a study of blood T cell repertoires in COVID-19. Clones were read by immunoSEQ multiplex PCR, and TCRdb kept only the in-frame ones, dropping some. This sample carries roughly 250,000 clones, approximately 88% of them seen once, and the ten largest clones take approximately 0.8%. Sequences were obtained from peripheral blood. These receptor sequences come from a woman aged 30 to 39 with acute or convalescent COVID-19.

The chain links TRBV10-1 to TRBJ2-5, with 9 bases aligning to TRBD1. The germline V gene encodes CDR1 WNHNN and CDR2 SYGVQD (reference sequence). Unmatched junction bases numbered 7, after V lost 0 bases and J lost 5 bases. The CDR3 contains 16 residues. The CDR3 sequence is CASSESWTGVGETQYF. DNA for the CDR3: TGCGCCAGCAGTGAGTCGTGGACAGGGGTTGGTGAGACCCAGTACTTC.

The rearrangement links TRBV10-2 to TRBJ2-1, with a tentative D call TRBD2 (5 bases). V gave up 7 bases and J gave up 5 bases, with 21 bases separating them. Germline CDR1 reads WSHSY; CDR2 reads SAAADI. The CDR3 sequence is 16 residues long. The CDR3 DNA sequence: TGCGCCAGCACCCACGCTAGCCTCCCGATCAACAATGAGCAGTTCTTC. It specifies CASTHASLPINNEQFF.

The rearrangement links TRBV25-1 to TRBJ2-3; TRBD2 matches 14 bases. The CDR3 is 16 residues long. With 1 base clipped from V and 6 bases from J, the junction kept 3 bases outside the gene matches. From germline, CDR1 is MGHDK and CDR2 SYGVNS. CDR3 bases: TGTGCCAGCAGTGAATCCCGGACTAGCGGGAGGGATACGCAGTATTTT. Translated: CASSESRTSGRDTQYF.

The chain uses TRBV25-1 and TRBJ1-5; 8 positions agree with TRBD1. The CDR3 covers 14 residues. Losses at the gene ends were 3 bases for V and 7 bases for J; bases not matched to a gene: 5. Germline CDR1 MGHDK, CDR2 SYGVNS. The CDR3 region is CASSDPGQGQPQHF. The DNA for the CDR3 is TGTGCCAGCAGTGACCCCGGACAGGGACAGCCCCAGCATTTT.

V usage is TRBV11-2 and J usage is TRBJ2-5, with D uncertain. The CDR3 sequence is 14 residues long. Germline V gives CDR1 SGHAT, CDR2 FQNNGV. The V end lost 0 bases, the J end lost 1 base, and 6 bases lay between the germline ends. Written as DNA, the CDR3 is TGTGCCAGCAGCTTAGAGGAGTTCCAAGAGACCCAGTACTTC. Translated: CASSLEEFQETQYF.

This sequence joins TRBV15 and TRBJ2-7, with D possibly being TRBD1 (6 bases). The CDR3 runs 14 residues. Trimming pared 1 base from V and 3 bases from J, leaving 10 bases between. Germline assignment: CDR1 LNHNV and CDR2 YYDKDF (reference sequence). CDR3 sequence reads: CATSRGGRGYEQYF. The CDR3 nucleotides are TGTGCCACCAGCAGAGGCGGCAGGGGCTACGAGCAGTACTTC. Using reference TRBV15 and TRBJ2-7 for the parts outside the CDR3, the full variable domain is DAMVIQNPRYQVTQFGKPVTLSCSQTLNHNVMYWYQQKSSQAPKLLFHYYDKDFNNEADTPDNFQSRRPNTSFCFLDIRSPGLGDTAMYLCATSRGGRGYEQYFGPGTRLTVT.

The chain links TRBV5-1 to TRBJ2-1, with TRBD2 matching over 7 bases. V shed 0 bases, J shed 9 bases, and the junction held 9 bases outside the gene matches. The germline V gene has CDR1 SGHRS and CDR2 YFSETQ. This CDR3 region has 15 residues. CDR3 sequence (DNA): TGCGCCAGCAGCTTGGCCGTGGGAGGGCCGGGTGAGCAGTTCTTC. Amino acid sequence: CASSLAVGGPGEQFF.

This clone turned up a few times. The V and J genes are TRBV10-1 and TRBJ2-1; TRBD2 matches 10 bases. Germline V gene sequence: CDR1 WNHNN, CDR2 SYGVQD (reference sequence). After removal of 8 bases from V and 5 bases from J, the junction contained 0 bases not matched to a gene. The CDR3 contains 12 residues. CDR3 amino acids: CASGLADNEQFF. CDR3 coding DNA: TGCGCCAGCGGACTAGCGGACAATGAGCAGTTCTTC.

CDR3 nucleotides: TGTGCCAGCAGTGAAGGTCACCGAGACTACGAGCAGTACTTC. This gives the protein CASSEGHRDYEQYF. This rearrangement joins TRBV6-1 to TRBJ2-7; D call uncertain. Germline lookup yields CDR1 MNHNS and CDR2 SASEGT. This CDR3 spans 14 amino acids. The germline V and J ends were trimmed by 1 base and 3 bases, with 10 bases remaining between them.

This chain uses TRBV30 with TRBJ2-3, with D possibly matching TRBD1 (6 bases). Germline CDR1 is GTSNPN and CDR2 is SVGIG (reference sequence). Between the trimmed V and J ends, which lost 4 bases and 8 bases, there was a span of 19 bases. The CDR3 loop spans 14 amino acids. The CDR3 is CAWKTGLAQGTQYF. The CDR3 DNA reads TGTGCCTGGAAGACAGGCCTAGCACAGGGTACGCAGTATTTT. Full variable domain (remainder filled in from reference TRBV30 and TRBJ2-3): SQTIHQWPATLVQPVGSPLSLECTVEGTSNPNLYWYRQAAGRGLQLLFYSVGIGQISSEVPQNLSASRPQDRQFILSSKKLLLSDSGFYLCAWKTGLAQGTQYFGPGTRLTVL.

Notes on this clone: A read error may be the cause here, since a much bigger clone is one base away. The rearrangement joins TRBV27 to TRBJ2-2; a possible D gene is TRBD1 (6 bases). The V and J ends lost 5 bases and 1 base respectively, with 8 bases between them. The CDR3 covers 14 residues. Germline CDR1 reads MNHEY; CDR2 reads SMNVEV (reference sequence). CDR3: CASSATGNTGELFF. The CDR3 DNA follows: TGTGCCAGCAGTGCGACAGGGAACACCGGGGAGCTGTTTTTT.

This clone was seen only a few times. The DNA for the CDR3 is TGCGCCAGCAGCCAACATCCCGGGACAGGGGCCTACGAGCAGTACTTC. Its translation is CASSQHPGTGAYEQYF. This chain joins TRBV4-3 and TRBJ2-7, with 10 bases aligning to TRBD1. Germline CDR1 is LGHNA and CDR2 is YSLEER. The CDR3 contains 16 residues. V lost 2 bases and J lost 2; bases outside the gene matches: 6.

The V call is TRBV7-8, the J call TRBJ1-1; unclear D gene. Trimming left V 6 bases short and J 1 base short, with 6 bases between. The germline V gene encodes CDR1 SGHVS and CDR2 FQNEAQ. The CDR3 contains 12 residues. CDR3 nucleotides: TGTGCCAGCAGTCAGGAGAACACTGAAGCTTTCTTT. This translates into CASSQENTEAFF.